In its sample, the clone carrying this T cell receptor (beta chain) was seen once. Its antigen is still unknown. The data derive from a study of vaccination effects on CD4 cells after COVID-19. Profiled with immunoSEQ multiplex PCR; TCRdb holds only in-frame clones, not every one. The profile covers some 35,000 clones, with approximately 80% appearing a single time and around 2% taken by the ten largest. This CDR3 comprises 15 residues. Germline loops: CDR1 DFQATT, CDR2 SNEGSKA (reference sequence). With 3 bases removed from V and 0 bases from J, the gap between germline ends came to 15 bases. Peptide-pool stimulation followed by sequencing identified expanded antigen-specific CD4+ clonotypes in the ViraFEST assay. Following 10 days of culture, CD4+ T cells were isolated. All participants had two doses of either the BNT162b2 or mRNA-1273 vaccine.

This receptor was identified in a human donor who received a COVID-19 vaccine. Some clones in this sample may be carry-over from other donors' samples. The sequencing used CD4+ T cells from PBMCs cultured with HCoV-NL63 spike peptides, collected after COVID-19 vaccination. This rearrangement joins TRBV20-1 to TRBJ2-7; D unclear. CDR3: CSASHGQAVSYEQYF. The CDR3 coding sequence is TGCAGTGCTAGTCACGGCCAGGCGGTCTCCTACGAGCAGTACTTC.